The 14 T cell receptor beta chains given below trace back to one sample, sequenced in a study of blood T cell repertoires in COVID-19. Repertoires were generated with immunoSEQ multiplex PCR, while TCRdb's copy carries only in-frame clones and drops some. There are about 160,000 clones in the sample; approximately 84% occur only once, and roughly 7.3% lies in the top ten. Sequencing input: PBMCs or T cells enriched from blood (not recorded which). These receptors were taken from a woman aged 45-59 years who had recovered from COVID-19.

The J gene is TRBJ2-2, the V gene TRBV19, with 13 bases lining up with TRBD2. V lost 8 bases and J lost 8; bases outside the gene matches: 8. This CDR3 has 15 amino acids. Germline CDR1 LNHDA, CDR2 SQIVND (reference sequence). This CDR3 is CASSGTSGNFGELFF. CDR3 sequence (DNA): TGTGCCAGTTCCGGGACTAGCGGGAATTTTGGGGAGCTGTTTTTT.

The chain joins TRBV7-2 to TRBJ2-5; 11 nucleotides line up with TRBD2. From germline, CDR1 is SGHTA and CDR2 FQGNSA. Trimming removed 3 bases from V and 5 bases from J; junction bases left unmatched: 5. The CDR3 totals 15 residues. DNA for the CDR3: TGTGCCAGCAGCTTTCTAGCGGGAGGTTATGAGACCCAGTACTTC. This sequence encodes CASSFLAGGYETQYF. Variable domain in full (rest from reference TRBV7-2 and TRBJ2-5): GAGVSQSPSNKVTEKGKDVELRCDPISGHTALYWYRQSLGQGLEFLIYFQGNSAPDKSGLPSDRFSAERTGGSVSTLTIQRTQQEDSAVYLCASSFLAGGYETQYFGPGTRLLVL.

V and J are TRBV5-1 and TRBJ1-1; 11 nucleotides line up with TRBD1. There are 16 residues in the CDR3. The ends lost 1 base at V and 2 bases at J; junction bases unmatched: 4. In germline, CDR1 is SGHRS, CDR2 YFSETQ. The CDR3: CASSLPWTGGNTEAFF. CDR3 DNA: TGCGCCAGCAGCTTGCCTTGGACAGGGGGCAACACTGAAGCTTTCTTT.

V usage is TRBV4-2 and J usage is TRBJ1-2; 9 bases match TRBD1. The trim removed 4 bases at V and 0 bases at J, leaving 3 bases unmatched. Germline CDR1 and CDR2: LGHNA and YNFKEQ. The CDR3 loop spans 15 amino acids. CDR3 region: CASSLGTGPNYGYTF. The CDR3 region has the DNA TGTGCCAGCAGCCTGGGGACAGGGCCTAACTATGGCTACACCTTC.

The V gene is TRBV2, the J gene TRBJ1-5; 9 bases map to TRBD1. Trimming took 7 bases from V and 4 from J; bases not matched to a gene: 2. The CDR3 is 13 residues long. Germline-derived CDR1 and CDR2 are SNHLY and FYNNEI. The CDR3 nucleotides read TGTGCCAGCAAGGACAGGGGTAATCAGCCCCAGCATTTT. Translation gives CASKDRGNQPQHF.

The rearrangement links TRBV18 to TRBJ2-2; 8 nucleotides align to TRBD2. Germline V gene sequence: CDR1 KGHSH, CDR2 LQKENI. The CDR3 has 16 residues. Losses at the gene ends were 3 bases for V and 7 bases for J; bases not matched to a gene: 10. Written as DNA, the CDR3 is TGTGCCAGCTCACCCTCCTCGGGAGGGGCCCACGGGGAGCTGTTTTTT. It yields the protein CASSPSSGGAHGELFF.

The chain links TRBV25-1 to TRBJ1-6; D is ambiguous. Germline CDR1 is MGHDK and CDR2 is SYGVNS. Trimming shortened V by 8 bases and J by 7 bases, and 18 bases separated the two germline ends. The CDR3 is 15 residues long. CDR3 region: CASQPGETRNSPLHF. DNA for the CDR3: TGTGCCAGCCAACCCGGAGAGACGAGGAATTCACCCCTCCACTTT.

This chain links TRBV5-1 with TRBJ1-5; D remains ambiguous. CDR1 and CDR2 from the germline V gene are SGHRS and YFSETQ. The V and J ends lost 1 base and 0 bases respectively, with 5 bases between them. This CDR3 is built from 14 residues. The CDR3 region has the DNA TGCGCCAGCAGCTTGTCCGGTAGCAATCAGCCCCAGCATTTT. It translates to CASSLSGSNQPQHF. Full variable domain (missing parts from reference TRBV5-1 and TRBJ1-5): KAGVTQTPRYLIKTRGQQVTLSCSPISGHRSVSWYQQTPGQGLQFLFEYFSETQRNKGNFPGRFSGRQFSNSRSEMNVSTLELGDSALYLCASSLSGSNQPQHFGDGTRLSIL.

The chain couples TRBV7-9 to TRBJ2-1, with TRBD2 matching 9 bases. The CDR3 has 15 amino acids. Trimming removed 5 bases from V and 8 bases from J; junction bases left unmatched: 10. The germline V gene encodes CDR1 SEHNR and CDR2 FQNEAQ (reference sequence). The CDR3 nucleotides read TGTGCCAGCAGCCTGGGACTAGCTGTTGGGGATGAGCAGTTCTTC. Residues: CASSLGLAVGDEQFF.

This clone has just a few counts. The rearrangement joins TRBV11-3 to TRBJ2-1, with D unclear. The CDR3 runs to 16 residues. The V and J ends lost 1 base and 6 bases respectively, with 16 bases between them. CDR1 is SGHNT and CDR2 is YENEEA in the germline V gene. CDR3 loop: CASSLVTARGSNEQFF. CDR3 coding DNA: TGTGCCAGCAGCTTAGTGACGGCCAGAGGATCCAATGAGCAGTTCTTC.

The chain links TRBV5-1 to TRBJ1-2, with a tentative D call TRBD1 (5 bases). This CDR3 has 15 amino acids. Germline values: CDR1 SGHRS, CDR2 YFSETQ. V shed 7 bases and J shed 8 bases, with 24 bases lying between them. The DNA of the CDR3 is TGCGCCAGCTCCCCTGGGCAGGGCCTGTTGGGGGGCTACACCTTC. Translated: CASSPGQGLLGGYTF.

The chain has TRBV7-6 and TRBJ1-1; D possibly corresponds to TRBD1 (6 bases). The CDR3 is 16 residues long. The V gene lost 3 bases and the J gene lost 3 bases, with 17 bases spanning the gap. Per germline, CDR1 SGHVS and CDR2 FNYEAQ. The CDR3 is CASSFPSGGADTEAFF. CDR3 coding DNA: TGTGCCAGCAGCTTTCCCTCGGGGGGGGCTGACACTGAAGCTTTCTTT.

The rearrangement uses TRBV19 and TRBJ2-7, with 8 bases lining up with TRBD1. CDR1 is LNHDA and CDR2 is SQIVND in the germline V gene (reference sequence). The CDR3 runs to 16 residues. J was trimmed by 0 bases and V by 5 bases; bases with no gene match: 9. In nucleotides, the CDR3 is TGTGCCAGTAGTCCAGGTGGGACAGGAAGCTCCTACGAGCAGTACTTC. Translating it yields CASSPGGTGSSYEQYF. The whole variable domain, filled in from reference TRBV19 and TRBJ2-7, reads DGGITQSPKYLFRKEGQNVTLSCEQNLNHDAMYWYRQDPGQGLRLIYYSQIVNDFQKGDIAEGYSVSREKKESFPLTVTSAQKNPTAFYLCASSPGGTGSSYEQYFGPGTRLTVT.

The rearrangement joins TRBV4-2 to TRBJ2-5, with 7 bases aligning to TRBD2. The CDR3 runs to 15 residues. The germline V gene encodes CDR1 LGHNA and CDR2 YNFKEQ. The V and J ends lost 3 bases and 2 bases, in that order; junction bases with no gene match: 6. The CDR3 DNA reads as TGTGCCAGCAGCCAGGTAGGGGAGGGGCAAGAGACCCAGTACTTC. This translates into CASSQVGEGQETQYF.